Below, one T cell receptor beta chain is given with its context. The target antigen is unknown. This sample was taken from a study of CD8 T cells in ankylosing spondylitis. A single record per CDR3 protein comes from TCRdb applying MiXCR to the 5' RACE reads. The sample includes approximately 500,000 distinct CDR3 sequences, about 13% seen only once; the top ten take 6.8%. Whole-study results and caveats: Disease-linked clones reportedly showed significant enrichment in matched ankylosing spondylitis synovial fluid. A TCR beta motif of eight highly homologous variants appeared characteristic of ankylosing spondylitis blood.

This CDR3 spans 14 amino acids. Trimming took off 6 bases at V and 2 bases at J, with 13 bases between the two ends. Germline loops: CDR1 SEHNR, CDR2 FQNEAQ (reference sequence). The receptor's source is a male donor with ankylosing spondylitis. The chain recombines TRBV7-9 with TRBJ2-5, with D possibly matching TRBD2 (6 bases). Sequenced: blood, either unsorted or a sorted T cell fraction (not recorded which). The CDR3 loop is CASRRGGGQETQYF. The DNA of the CDR3 is TGTGCCAGCAGGAGGGGAGGAGGTCAAGAGACCCAGTACTTC.